Listed below are T cell receptor beta chains from one sample, sequenced in a study of CD8 T cell repertoires and HIV-1 epitope variants. Generated by immunoSEQ multiplex PCR, the TCRdb table keeps only in-frame clones and is missing some. The table has tens of thousands of clones, around 75% seen once. The source material was uncultured baseline CD8+ T cells from peripheral blood mononuclear cells (PBMCs). The source is a male donor with HIV. CDR3s include the opening cysteine and the closing phenylalanine or tryptophan. Each record gives: D gene, J gene, clone size, V gene, CDR3 DNA, CDR3 protein. D genes are given only for firm matches. Not every row has a clone size; where given, it reads once, few, many or a size class.

>-|TRBJ1-1|-|TRBV30
TGTGCCCGCACCAGTCAGGGACTTACTGAAGCTTTCTTT
CARTSQGLTEAFF
>TRBD2|TRBJ2-7|-|TRBV28
TGTGCCAGCACCCTGGGGGGGGTCGTAACCTACGAGCAGTACTTC
CASTLGGVVTYEQYF
>-|TRBJ2-2|-|TRBV9
TGTGCCAGCAGCGTAGGAGGGGCTAGCACCGGGGAGCTGTTTTTT
CASSVGGASTGELFF
>TRBD1|TRBJ2-7|-|TRBV30
TGTGCCTGGAGTCAGAGGACAGGGGGTTACGAGCAGTACTTC
CAWSQRTGGYEQYF
>-|TRBJ1-2|-|TRBV29-1
TGCAGCGTTGTTCAGGCGGGGGGCTACACCTTC
CSVVQAGGYTF
>TRBD2|TRBJ2-7|-|TRBV27
TGTGCCACTTTAACGGGACTAGCGGGAGTCCGCGAGCAGTACTTC
CATLTGLAGVREQYF
>TRBD1|TRBJ1-2|-|TRBV19
TGTGCCAGTACCCCGGGACAGCCCTATGGCTACACCTTC
CASTPGQPYGYTF
>-|TRBJ2-7|-|TRBV27
TGTGCCAGCAGTTTAGGGGACGAGCAGTACTTC
CASSLGDEQYF
>-|TRBJ1-2|-|TRBV6-4
TGTGCCAACACATATGGCTACACCTTC
CANTYGYTF
>TRBD1|TRBJ1-1|-|TRBV7-9
TGTGCCAGCAGCGCGGGACAGGGAGGCGCTGAAGCTTTCTTT
CASSAGQGGAEAFF
>-|TRBJ1-3|-|TRBV4-2
TGTGCCAGCAGCCAAGATCACAGGTCCACCTCTGGAAACACCATATATTTT
CASSQDHRSTSGNTIYF
>-|TRBJ1-5|-|TRBV2
TGTGCCAGCAGTGGAGGGGGACGACAGCCCCAGCATTTT
CASSGGGRQPQHF
>-|TRBJ1-1|-|TRBV25-1
TGTGCCAGCAGTGAGCTGGGCAGTGAAGCTTTCTTT
CASSELGSEAFF
>-|TRBJ2-2|once|TRBV7-8
TGTGCCAGCAGCCGGCGGCAAGGACGGGGTAACACCGGGGAGCTGTTTTTT
CASSRRQGRGNTGELFF
>-|TRBJ1-1|-|TRBV15
TGTGCCACCCCCGGGGCTTCATATATCCCCACTGAAGCTTTCTTT
CATPGASYIPTEAFF
>TRBD2|TRBJ2-1|-|TRBV19
TGTGCCAGTAGTATCCTAGCGGCGGGTGAGCAGTTCTTC
CASSILAAGEQFF
>-|TRBJ2-2|-|TRBV9
TGTGCCAGCAGCGTAGAAGGGGACGGGGAGCTGTTTTTT
CASSVEGDGELFF